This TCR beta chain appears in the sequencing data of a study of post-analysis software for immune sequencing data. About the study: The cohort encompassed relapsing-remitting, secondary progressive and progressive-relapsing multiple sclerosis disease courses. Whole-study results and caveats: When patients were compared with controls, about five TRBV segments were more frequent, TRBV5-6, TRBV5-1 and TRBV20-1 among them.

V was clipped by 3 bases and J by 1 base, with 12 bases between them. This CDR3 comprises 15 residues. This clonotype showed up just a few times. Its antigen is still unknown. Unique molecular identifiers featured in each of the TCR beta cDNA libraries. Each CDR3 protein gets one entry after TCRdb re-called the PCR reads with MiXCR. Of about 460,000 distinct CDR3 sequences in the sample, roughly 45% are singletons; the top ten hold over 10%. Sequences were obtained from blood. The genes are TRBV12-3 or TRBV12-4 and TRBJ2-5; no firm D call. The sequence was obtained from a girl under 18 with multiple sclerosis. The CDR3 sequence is CASSLTQALQETQYF. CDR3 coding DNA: TGTGCCAGCAGTTTGACCCAAGCCCTCCAAGAGACCCAGTACTTC.